This TCR beta chain was sequenced during a study of graft-versus-host responses after intestinal transplantation. On the study more broadly: Multivisceral, liver-intestinal, or isolated intestinal grafts went to recipients.

The protocol was immunoSEQ multiplex PCR, while the TCRdb copy is restricted to in-frame clones and leaves out a portion. Of tens of thousands of clones in the sample, approximately 94% were seen once. A note on this clone: Its specificity is not known.

The study's findings and limits: Within the allografts of patients who had graft-donor T cell macrochimerism, graft-versus-host to host-versus-graft clonal ratios were high. With peak circulating GvH clone levels came an association with early post-transplant HvG declines.

The V gene's germline CDR1 is SQVTM and CDR2 ANQGSEA. The ends were cut back, 4 bases at V and 4 bases at J, with 8 bases in the middle. The CDR3 runs 12 residues. The rearrangement joins TRBV29-1 to TRBJ2-1; D uncertain. The sequence derives from a human patient who received an intestinal transplant, so some T cells may come from the graft donor. Material: PBMCs, obtained 156 days after intestinal transplant. The CDR3 here is CSVAPQYNEQFF. In DNA form, the CDR3 reads TGCAGCGTTGCACCCCAATACAATGAGCAGTTCTTC.